Each of the 18 T cell receptor beta chains below was sequenced from the same sample in a study of blood T cells in healthy people across ages. Primed by a sample-barcoded 5' primer and a J-beta primer mix, a second PCR proceeded for about 6 to 11 cycles. TCRdb re-analysed the 5' RACE reads in MiXCR, keeping a single row per CDR3 protein. This table has 890,000 or so distinct CDR3 sequences, less than 80% appearing once. Specimen: blood. The source of these receptors is a man aged 30-40 years in good health.

The V and J genes are TRBV15 and TRBJ2-3; D tentatively fits TRBD1 or TRBD2 (5 bases each). V was clipped by 0 bases and J by 1 base, with 11 bases between them. The germline CDR1 and CDR2 sequences are LNHNV and YYDKDF (reference sequence). The CDR3 loop spans 16 amino acids. CDR3: CATSRDPGTGTDTQYF. CDR3 nucleotides: TGTGCCACCAGCAGAGATCCAGGGACGGGCACAGATACGCAGTATTTT.

This chain uses TRBV4-3 with TRBJ2-5; TRBD2 is a possible D gene (6 bases). The J call is doubtful: the DNA matches TRBJ2-7 better. The length of the CDR3 is 13 residues. Germline CDR1 is LGHNA and CDR2 is YSLEER. The CDR3 loop reads CASSQSGGPEQYF. In nucleotides, the CDR3 is TGCGCCAGCAGCCAATCCGGGGGTCCCGAGCAGTACTTC.

This clonotype was counted between two and nine times. The chain carries TRBV3-1 and TRBJ2-7, with a possible D match to TRBD1 (6 bases). Trimming stripped 9 bases from V and 7 bases from J, with 25 bases between. The germline V gene encodes CDR1 LGHDT and CDR2 YNNKEL (reference sequence). This CDR3 comprises 15 residues. CDR3 sequence: CASSSSTGRYREQYF. The CDR3 coding sequence is TGTGCCAGTTCGTCATCGACAGGCCGGTATAGGGAGCAGTACTTC.

This clonotype has just one count. V is TRBV4-3 and J is TRBJ1-6; D is ambiguous. Trimming left V 0 bases short and J 5 bases short, with 5 bases between. From germline, CDR1 is LGHNA and CDR2 YSLEER. The CDR3 contains 14 residues. CDR3 sequence reads: CASSQEWDNSPLHF. CDR3 nucleotide sequence: TGCGCCAGCAGCCAAGAATGGGATAATTCACCCCTCCACTTT.

This chain connects TRBV20-1 to TRBJ2-1; a weak D match, TRBD1 (5 bases). Trimming removed 3 bases from V and 2 bases from J, with 8 bases in between. This CDR3 comprises 13 residues. The germline V gene has CDR1 DFQATT and CDR2 SNEGSKA (reference sequence). The CDR3 region is CSASAGTYNEQFF. The CDR3 DNA sequence: TGCAGTGCTAGTGCAGGGACCTACAATGAGCAGTTCTTC.

CDR3 sequence: CATLLAGGTQYF. The CDR3, as DNA: TGTGCCACCCTACTAGCGGGGGGAACACAGTACTTC. This sequence joins TRBV6-6 and TRBJ2-4, with TRBD2 matching 12 bases. Germline loops: CDR1 MNHNY, CDR2 SVGAGI (reference sequence). V gave up 10 bases and J gave up 13 bases; unmatched junction bases: 8. The CDR3 has 12 amino acids.

DNA for the CDR3: TGCAGCATCGCACAGGGGGCGGGTGAGCAGTACTTC. Residues: CSIAQGAGEQYF. V gene TRBV29-1 combines with J gene TRBJ2-7; 9 bases are a match to TRBD1. With 8 bases clipped from V and 7 bases from J, the junction kept 9 bases outside the gene matches. The CDR3 runs 12 residues. Germline assignment: CDR1 SQVTM and CDR2 ANQGSEA.

CDR3 sequence (DNA): TGCAGTGCTCCCCGCTCGACAGGGGGTATCTATGGCTACACCTTC. Protein product: CSAPRSTGGIYGYTF. The rearrangement links TRBV20-1 to TRBJ1-2; TRBD1 matches at 9 bases. Germline CDR1 and CDR2: DFQATT and SNEGSKA (reference sequence). CDR3 length: 15 residues. With V trimmed by 5 bases and J by 4 bases, 11 bases remained unmatched.

Turning to this clonotype: The junction and the germline gene differ at one end; a read error may be behind it. The chain employs TRBV10-3 and TRBJ2-1; D remains unclear. The CDR3 spans 12 residues. Per germline, CDR1 ENHRY and CDR2 SYGVKD. The CDR3 sequence: CVISESYNEQFF. As DNA, the CDR3 is TGTGTCATCAGTGAGTCCTACAATGAGCAGTTCTTC.

This clonotype was recorded at least ten times. The rearrangement joins TRBV12-3 or TRBV12-4 to TRBJ1-5, with TRBD1 matching over 11 bases. This CDR3 is built from 15 residues. Trimming cost V 4 bases and J 6 bases; bases outside gene matches: 5. CDR3 nucleotide sequence: TGTGCCAGCAGTTCAGGGACAGGGGGAGGTCAGCCCCAGCATTTT. Translated: CASSSGTGGGQPQHF.

In this sample, this clonotype turned up a few times. CDR3 bases: TGTGCCAGCAGTTTGAAGGCATCGCACACTGAAGCTTTCTTT. As protein: CASSLKASHTEAFF. The chain recombines TRBV12-3 or TRBV12-4 with TRBJ1-1; D is unresolved. This CDR3 spans 14 amino acids. V lost 3 bases, J lost 3 bases, and 11 bases lay in between.

The genes are TRBV9 and TRBJ1-1, with D possibly matching TRBD1 (5 bases). Between the trimmed V and J ends, which lost 0 bases and 1 base, there was a span of 10 bases. Per the germline V gene, CDR1 is SGDLS and CDR2 is YYNGEE. This CDR3 comprises 15 residues. CDR3 nucleotide sequence: TGTGCCAGCAGCGTAGGGGGCTATAGGAACACTGAAGCTTTCTTT. Amino acid sequence: CASSVGGYRNTEAFF. Complete variable domain (other parts from reference TRBV9 and TRBJ1-1): DSGVTQTPKHLITATGQRVTLRCSPRSGDLSVYWYQQSLDQGLQFLIQYYNGEERAKGNILERFSAQQFPDLHSELNLSSLELGDSALYFCASSVGGYRNTEAFFGQGTRLTVV.

V gene TRBV20-1 combines with J gene TRBJ2-3, with D possibly being TRBD1 (6 bases). The V and J ends lost 6 bases and 2 bases respectively, with 21 bases between them. Germline-derived CDR1 and CDR2 are DFQATT and SNEGSKA (reference sequence). This CDR3 is built from 16 residues. The CDR3 protein is CSATAPGHGHTDTQYF. The CDR3 nucleotides are TGCAGTGCCACCGCCCCGGGACATGGCCACACAGATACGCAGTATTTT.

V gene TRBV12-3 or TRBV12-4 combines with J gene TRBJ1-6; D is possibly TRBD1 (5 bases). V lost 5 bases, J lost 6 bases, and 17 bases lay in between. The CDR3 totals 16 residues. This CDR3 is CASSPGTQGGNSPLHF. The CDR3 nucleotides are TGTGCCAGCAGTCCCGGGACTCAGGGCGGTAATTCACCCCTCCACTTT.

The rearrangement uses TRBV20-1 and TRBJ2-1; 8 bases match TRBD2. Germline CDR1 DFQATT, CDR2 SNEGSKA (reference sequence). CDR3 length: 19 amino acids. J gave up 6 bases and V 0 bases, and 19 bases lay outside the gene matches. CDR3 loop: CSARDFFLEDGGDPNEQFF. The CDR3 nucleotides read TGCAGTGCTAGAGATTTTTTCTTAGAGGACGGGGGGGATCCCAATGAGCAGTTCTTC.

This clonotype has just a few counts. The CDR3 nucleotides are TGTGCCAGCAGTTACGAGGGGGTTTACTACGAGCAGTACTTC. Translation gives CASSYEGVYYEQYF. The rearrangement links TRBV6-2 or TRBV6-3 to TRBJ2-7, with a tentative D call TRBD1 (6 bases). V dropped 2 bases and J dropped 3 bases, with 11 bases sitting between them. CDR3 size: 14 residues. Germline CDR1 and CDR2: MNHEY and SVGEGT.

This clonotype was seen only a few times. V usage is TRBV24-1 and J usage is TRBJ2-1; D is perhaps TRBD1 or TRBD2 (5 bases each). This CDR3 has 13 residues. V lost 9 bases and J 2 bases, leaving 10 bases between the germline ends. Looked up from germline, CDR1 is KGHDR and CDR2 is SFDVKD. Here the CDR3 DNA reads TGTGCCACCGCCGGGACCGCCTACAATGAGCAGTTCTTC. This sequence encodes CATAGTAYNEQFF.

The CDR3 DNA follows: TGTGCCAGCAACCTCCTAGCGGGGGCCGGAGAGACCCAGTACTTC. This codes for CASNLLAGAGETQYF. The rearrangement uses TRBV6-6 and TRBJ2-5; 10 bases are shared with TRBD2. This CDR3 comprises 15 residues. The V gene end was trimmed by 7 bases and the J gene end by 4 bases; junction bases not matched to a gene: 9. Germline lookup yields CDR1 MNHNY and CDR2 SVGAGI (reference sequence).